Below, 22 T cell receptor beta chains from the same sample are listed, as sequenced in a study of CD8+ T cells in alopecia areata. Documented treatment: oral pan-JAK inhibitor, 5-10 mg twice daily. The sequencing template was cDNA reverse transcribed from extracted RNA. Profiled with immunoSEQ multiplex PCR; TCRdb holds only in-frame clones, not every one. The table shows 250,000 to 300,000 clones, with nearly 60% occurring only once. The sample here was CD4+ T cells sorted from blood, taken at week 24, from a patient treated with tofacitinib. All receptors come from a human donor with alopecia areata.

V and J are TRBV4-2 and TRBJ1-5; D unresolved. V was cut by 0 bases and J by 0 bases, with 9 bases left in between. The CDR3 sequence is 16 residues long. Germline loops: CDR1 LGHNA, CDR2 YNFKEQ. CDR3 residues: CASSQERQYSNQPQHF. CDR3 DNA: TGTGCCAGCAGCCAAGAACGGCAATATAGCAATCAGCCCCAGCATTTT.

The CDR3 DNA is TGTGCCAGCAGCGTAGCTGTGGCTAGCGGAGACAATGAGCAGTTCTTC. It encodes CASSVAVASGDNEQFF. This sequence joins TRBV9 and TRBJ2-1; TRBD2 matches at 7 bases. The CDR3 has 16 amino acids. In germline, CDR1 is SGDLS, CDR2 YYNGEE. After removal of 0 bases from V and 5 bases from J, the junction contained 8 bases not matched to a gene.

A note on this clone: This same CDR3 is encoded by further DNA sequences in the sample. The chain employs TRBV29-1 and TRBJ1-1; the D gene is possibly TRBD1 (5 bases). Germline V gene data show CDR1 as SQVTM and CDR2 as ANQGSEA. The CDR3 is made up of 13 amino acids. Trimming removed 6 bases from V and 1 base from J, with 12 bases in between. In DNA, the CDR3 is TGCAGCGTCGCGGGACGTCAGAACACTGAAGCTTTCTTT. Its translation: CSVAGRQNTEAFF.

The rearrangement joins TRBV10-3 to TRBJ1-5; 10 positions match TRBD1. V gave up 6 bases and J gave up 3 bases; unmatched junction bases: 5. The germline gives CDR1 ENHRY, CDR2 SYGVKD. This CDR3 has 15 amino acids. The CDR3 DNA is TGTGCCATCAGGTCGGACAGGGGGACCAATCAGCCCCAGCATTTT. The encoded protein is CAIRSDRGTNQPQHF.

The J gene is TRBJ1-3, the V gene TRBV30; D is perhaps TRBD1 (5 bases). V was cut by 6 bases and J by 6 bases, with 21 bases left in between. The CDR3 totals 15 residues. CDR1 GTSNPN and CDR2 SVGIG come from the germline V gene (reference sequence). CDR3 nucleotide sequence: TGTGCCTGCGGGCTATGGCAGGGCGGTTCAAACACCATATATTTT. Translating gives CACGLWQGGSNTIYF.

The chain recombines TRBV28 with TRBJ2-1; 9 bases map to TRBD2. V trimming: 7 bases; J trimming: 6 bases; junction bases outside the gene matches: 10. The CDR3 covers 15 residues. Germline V gene data show CDR1 as MDHEN and CDR2 as SYDVKM. CDR3 in amino acids: CASNPTSGVVNEQFF. CDR3 sequence (DNA): TGTGCCAGCAATCCGACTAGCGGTGTGGTCAATGAGCAGTTCTTC.

This clone came up once. The J gene is TRBJ2-3, the V gene TRBV2; D perhaps matches TRBD1 (6 bases). The germline CDR1 and CDR2 sequences are SNHLY and FYNNEI. The V and J ends lost 2 bases and 2 bases respectively, with 11 bases between them. CDR3 length: 15 amino acids. CDR3 DNA sequence: TGTGCCAGCAGTGAACAGGGGATGGTCACAGATACGCAGTATTTT. Protein: CASSEQGMVTDTQYF.

The gene calls are TRBV18 and TRBJ2-5, with D possibly called TRBD1 or TRBD2 (5 bases each). Trimming removed 3 bases at V and 4 bases at J, with 12 bases between. This CDR3 comprises 14 residues. Germline CDR1 and CDR2: KGHSH and LQKENI. CDR3 in DNA: TGTGCCAGCTCACCGGCGAGGGGTGGAGAGACCCAGTACTTC. Translating it yields CASSPARGGETQYF.

This clone was detected only a few times. The rearrangement joins TRBV2 to TRBJ2-7; D uncertain. The germline V gene has CDR1 SNHLY and CDR2 FYNNEI. This CDR3 comprises 11 residues. Trimming shortened V by 8 bases and J by 12 bases, and 17 bases separated the two germline ends. The CDR3 DNA reads TGTGCCAGCGGATTCGTGTCGTTGCGGTACTTC. It is translated as CASGFVSLRYF.

This clone has a handful of counts. The chain couples TRBV25-1 to TRBJ2-1; the match to TRBD2 covers 9 bases. Germline CDR1 is MGHDK and CDR2 is SYGVNS. The junction had 5 bases not matched to a gene; V was cut back by 6 bases and J by 8 bases. This CDR3 has 13 residues. CDR3 residues: CASRRSSGDEQFF. The CDR3 coding sequence is TGTGCCAGCAGGAGGTCTAGCGGGGATGAGCAGTTCTTC.

The sample holds a few counts of this clone. This chain uses TRBV5-4 with TRBJ2-1; 8 bases are a match to TRBD2. Germline V gene sequence: CDR1 SGHNT, CDR2 YYREEE (reference sequence). V lost 2 bases and J lost 9; bases outside the gene matches: 4. This CDR3 has 13 residues. The CDR3 DNA reads TGTGCCAGCAGCTTACCCCGGGGGGGTGAGCAGTTCTTC. Its protein is CASSLPRGGEQFF.

The rearrangement joins TRBV30 to TRBJ2-5; possible D gene TRBD2, 5 bases. With 4 bases removed from V and 2 bases from J, the gap between germline ends came to 11 bases. Germline values: CDR1 GTSNPN, CDR2 SVGIG (reference sequence). This CDR3 has 13 amino acids. The CDR3 here is CAWTWTSQETQYF. As DNA, the CDR3 is TGTGCCTGGACTTGGACTTCACAAGAGACCCAGTACTTC.

This clone has only a few counts. V and J are TRBV30 and TRBJ1-3; perhaps TRBD1 as D (6 bases). Germline CDR1 and CDR2: GTSNPN and SVGIG (reference sequence). V shed 0 bases and J shed 2 bases, with 11 bases lying between them. The CDR3 spans 15 residues. The CDR3 DNA is TGTGCCTGGAGTGTAATGGGGGCTACTGGAAACACCATATATTTT. Translated, it gives CAWSVMGATGNTIYF. The entire variable domain, with the rest obtained from reference TRBV30 and TRBJ1-3, is as follows: SQTIHQWPATLVQPVGSPLSLECTVEGTSNPNLYWYRQAAGRGLQLLFYSVGIGQISSEVPQNLSASRPQDRQFILSSKKLLLSDSGFYLCAWSVMGATGNTIYFGEGSWLTVV.

The chain combines TRBV6-1 with TRBJ1-2; D is uncertain. The CDR3 spans 14 residues. Trimming pared 6 bases from V and 0 bases from J, leaving 11 bases between. Germline V gene sequence: CDR1 MNHNS, CDR2 SASEGT. The CDR3 region is CASRRNTANYGYTF. In nucleotides, the CDR3 is TGTGCCAGCAGGAGGAACACTGCTAACTATGGCTACACCTTC.

The genes are TRBV30 and TRBJ2-3; 9 bases fit TRBD1. Germline CDR1 and CDR2: GTSNPN and SVGIG (reference sequence). Trimming removed 8 bases from V and 4 bases from J; junction bases left unmatched: 13. The CDR3 contains 15 residues. The DNA for the CDR3 is TGTGCCCTGGAGGCAGGACAGGGGAGGGCAGATACGCAGTATTTT. It specifies CALEAGQGRADTQYF. Full variable domain (outside the CDR3, taken from reference TRBV30 and TRBJ2-3): SQTIHQWPATLVQPVGSPLSLECTVEGTSNPNLYWYRQAAGRGLQLLFYSVGIGQISSEVPQNLSASRPQDRQFILSSKKLLLSDSGFYLCALEAGQGRADTQYFGPGTRLTVL.

The chain uses TRBV7-2 and TRBJ2-1, with D unresolved. There are 15 residues in the CDR3. Trimming took 0 bases from V and 4 from J, leaving 10 bases between them. Per germline, CDR1 SGHTA and CDR2 FQGNSA. The CDR3 reads CASSLAFGPYNEQFF. CDR3 nucleotides: TGTGCCAGCAGCTTAGCATTCGGTCCTTACAATGAGCAGTTCTTC.

This clone was counted only a few times. The rearrangement joins TRBV7-9 to TRBJ1-6; D gene unclear. V lost 5 bases, J lost 8 bases, and 16 bases lay in between. Germline V gives CDR1 SEHNR, CDR2 FQNEAQ (reference sequence). This CDR3 region has 15 residues. This chain's CDR3 is CASSMDPRPDSPLHF. In DNA form, the CDR3 reads TGTGCCAGCAGCATGGATCCCAGACCGGATTCACCCCTCCACTTT.

This clone has just a few counts. The chain joins TRBV28 to TRBJ1-2, with no clear D. The CDR3 runs 12 residues. Trimming cost V 6 bases and J 8 bases, with 13 bases left between them. The germline V gene encodes CDR1 MDHEN and CDR2 SYDVKM. CDR3 region: CASSSWEGGYTF. CDR3 bases: TGTGCCAGCAGCTCATGGGAGGGCGGCTACACCTTC.

This chain uses TRBV6-5 with TRBJ1-6; 7 nucleotides agree with TRBD1. Germline loops: CDR1 MNHEY, CDR2 SVGAGI. The CDR3 has 14 amino acids. The V segment lost 5 bases and the J segment 7 bases; nucleotides outside the gene matches: 5. For the CDR3, the DNA is TGTGCCAGCAGTCGGGACAGATCGAATTCACCCCTCCACTTT. Its protein product is CASSRDRSNSPLHF.

The V gene is TRBV10-3, the J gene TRBJ2-7; tentatively, D is TRBD1 or TRBD2 (5 bases each). In germline, CDR1 is ENHRY, CDR2 SYGVKD. The CDR3 contains 14 residues. V gave up 6 bases and J gave up 2 bases, with 14 bases separating them. The CDR3 protein is CAIRGTAHPYEQYF. The CDR3 DNA is TGTGCCATCAGGGGGACGGCGCACCCCTACGAGCAGTACTTC.

The chain links TRBV2 to TRBJ2-4; D is ambiguous. Looked up from germline, CDR1 is SNHLY and CDR2 is FYNNEI. The CDR3 is 11 amino acids. The V and J ends lost 5 bases and 6 bases respectively, with 5 bases between them. The chain's CDR3 is CASSTLNIQYF. The CDR3 DNA is TGTGCCAGCAGTACACTAAACATTCAGTACTTC.

This chain links TRBV29-1 with TRBJ2-7; 10 bases map to TRBD2. With 4 bases clipped from V and 0 bases from J, the junction kept 3 bases outside the gene matches. CDR3 length: 14 amino acids. CDR1 is SQVTM, CDR2 ANQGSEA, per germline. In nucleotides, the CDR3 is TGCAGCGTTGTCAAGCGGGGGGGCTCCTACGAGCAGTACTTC. This gives the protein CSVVKRGGSYEQYF.